The next 8 T cell receptor beta chains were all read from a single sample in a study of vaccination and CD4 T cells after COVID-19. The treatment: roughly 11-day PBMC culture with coronavirus spike peptide pools or control peptides (ViraFEST assay). Sequenced with the Oncomine TCR Beta short-read assay was DNA taken from cultured CD4+ T cells. TCRdb processed the PCR reads anew with MiXCR; each CDR3 protein has one entry. The data hold over 11,000 distinct CDR3 sequences, with about 24% observed a single time. Which antigens these TCRs recognize remains unknown. Sequencing was performed on CD4+ T cells from blood, cultured in vitro, taken after SARS-CoV-2 vaccination. These receptors were obtained from a human donor who had recovered from COVID-19.

This clonotype was observed a handful of times. The chain couples TRBV20-1 to TRBJ2-7, with 11 positions matching TRBD2. V lost 5 bases to trimming and J lost 4 bases; unmatched junction nucleotides: 10. CDR3 length: 15 amino acids. Germline CDR1 and CDR2: DFQATT and SNEGSKA (reference sequence). In DNA, the CDR3 is TGCAGTGCTCCTAGGACTAGCGGGCGAACTTACGAGCAGTACTTC. Translating gives CSAPRTSGRTYEQYF.

The rearrangement joins TRBV28 to TRBJ2-3; D unresolved. This CDR3 has 14 amino acids. V dropped 4 bases and J dropped 7 bases, with 15 bases sitting between them. Per the germline V gene, CDR1 is MDHEN and CDR2 is SYDVKM. CDR3 residues: CASSSNDIVHTQYF. In DNA, the CDR3 is TGTGCCAGCAGTTCCAATGACATAGTGCATACGCAGTATTTT.

The chain has TRBV7-2 and TRBJ2-7, with TRBD2 matching 13 bases. CDR3 length: 16 residues. Germline CDR1 reads SGHTA; CDR2 reads FQGNSA. With 5 bases clipped from V and 6 bases from J, the junction kept 10 bases outside the gene matches. The chain's CDR3 is CASSPLGTSGVREQYF. In DNA, the CDR3 is TGTGCCAGCAGCCCTCTAGGGACTAGCGGGGTCCGCGAGCAGTACTTC.

This clonotype was observed a few times. The chain links TRBV20-1 to TRBJ2-2; 8 nucleotides match TRBD1. V gave up 6 bases and J gave up 2 bases; unmatched junction bases: 11. This CDR3 spans 16 amino acids. Looked up from germline, CDR1 is DFQATT and CDR2 is SNEGSKA (reference sequence). The DNA for the CDR3 is TGCAGTGCCCCCGGCCGGGACAGGCGAAACACCGGGGAGCTGTTTTTT. It translates to CSAPGRDRRNTGELFF.

The chain is built from TRBV25-1 and TRBJ1-5; no clear D. V dropped 4 bases and J dropped 2 bases, with 6 bases sitting between them. Looked up from germline, CDR1 is MGHDK and CDR2 is SYGVNS. This CDR3 has 13 residues. CDR3 residues: CASSGSGNQPQHF. The CDR3 bases are TGTGCCAGCAGTGGTTCGGGCAATCAGCCCCAGCATTTT.

The V and J genes are TRBV28 and TRBJ1-5; D possibly corresponds to TRBD1 (6 bases). Germline CDR1 reads MDHEN; CDR2 reads SYDVKM. This CDR3 has 18 amino acids. V shed 8 bases and J shed 5 bases, with 28 bases lying between them. This CDR3 is CASGGLQGGGVNDQPQHF. As DNA, the CDR3 is TGTGCCAGCGGAGGATTACAGGGAGGGGGTGTAAATGATCAGCCCCAGCATTTT.

This chain joins TRBV28 and TRBJ2-7, with D perhaps matching TRBD1 (6 bases). The CDR3 extends over 16 amino acids. CDR1 is MDHEN and CDR2 is SYDVKM in the germline V gene. Trimming pared 4 bases from V and 8 bases from J, leaving 24 bases between. As DNA, the CDR3 is TGTGCCAGCAGTTCTTGGGTCTACAGGGACGGCTCCAAGCAGTACTTC. Its protein is CASSSWVYRDGSKQYF.

The chain uses TRBV29-1 and TRBJ1-1; possibly TRBD1 for D (6 bases). Germline loops: CDR1 SQVTM, CDR2 ANQGSEA. V shed 8 bases and J shed 4 bases, with 20 bases lying between them. The CDR3 length is 14 residues. The DNA of the CDR3 is TGCAGCTATCTAGAGTGGACAGCACTCACTGAAGCTTTCTTT. Encoded protein: CSYLEWTALTEAFF.